Presented here are 13 T cell receptor beta chains from one specimen sequenced in a study of OX40 agonist ivuxolimab in advanced cancers. The repertoire was sequenced with immunoSEQ multiplex PCR; TCRdb's copy has only in-frame clones and lacks some. The sample has 95,000 or so clones; 70% to 90% are singletons. Specimen: CD4+ or CD8+ T cells sorted from blood, collected in a trial of the OX40 agonist ivuxolimab. Receptors originate from an adult with an advanced solid tumor such as melanoma, head and neck, liver or kidney cancer.

This chain links TRBV7-3 with TRBJ2-2, with a tentative D call TRBD2 (6 bases). This CDR3 is built from 17 residues. Per germline, CDR1 SGHTA and CDR2 FQGTGA. V gave up 2 bases and J gave up 7 bases, with 20 bases separating them. CDR3: CASSLGGLQRASGELFF. The CDR3 bases are TGTGCCAGCAGCTTAGGGGGGTTACAGCGCGCGAGCGGGGAGCTGTTTTTT.

The V call is TRBV7-2, the J call TRBJ1-5, with D maybe TRBD1 (5 bases). The V gene lost 1 base and the J gene lost 2 bases, with 9 bases spanning the gap. CDR3 length: 15 amino acids. Germline V gene sequence: CDR1 SGHTA, CDR2 FQGNSA. The CDR3 loop is CASSLGRARNQPQHF. CDR3 bases: TGTGCCAGCAGCTTAGGCAGGGCTCGCAATCAGCCCCAGCATTTT.

This chain connects TRBV13 to TRBJ2-7, with TRBD1 matching over 7 bases. CDR1 and CDR2 from the germline V gene are PRHDT and FYEKMQ (reference sequence). This CDR3 region has 14 residues. V lost 4 bases and J lost 3; bases outside the gene matches: 6. Here the CDR3 reads CASSSTGTVYEQYF. The DNA of the CDR3 is TGTGCCAGCAGCTCCACCGGGACAGTCTACGAGCAGTACTTC.

The chain combines TRBV11-2 with TRBJ2-7; TRBD1 or TRBD2 may be the D gene (6 bases each). V lost 5 bases and J lost 7, with 18 bases in between. Germline values: CDR1 SGHAT, CDR2 FQNNGV. The CDR3 totals 14 residues. The CDR3 nucleotides are TGTGCCAGCAGCCCACTTCGGGGGCTGGGGGAGCAGTACTTC. Amino acid sequence: CASSPLRGLGEQYF.

The chain links TRBV29-1 to TRBJ1-1, with a weak D call TRBD1 (6 bases). Germline values: CDR1 SQVTM, CDR2 ANQGSEA. Trimming cost V 7 bases and J 1 base, with 10 bases left between them. The CDR3 extends over 12 amino acids. In nucleotides, the CDR3 is TGCAGCGGGGGCAGGGGGAACACTGAAGCTTTCTTT. This codes for CSGGRGNTEAFF.

This clone occurred once. V is TRBV11-3 and J is TRBJ1-2; no definite D call. The CDR3 has 15 residues. Between the trimmed V and J ends, which lost 6 bases and 7 bases, there was a span of 21 bases. The germline gives CDR1 SGHNT, CDR2 YENEEA. The CDR3 DNA sequence: TGTGCCAGCAGTTCTCCAGGTCTGGGCAATGTTGGCTACACCTTC. As protein: CASSSPGLGNVGYTF.

This chain connects TRBV6-5 to TRBJ1-1; D unclear. V lost 0 bases, J lost 8 bases, and 7 bases lay in between. This CDR3 has 12 residues. Germline V gives CDR1 MNHEY, CDR2 SVGAGI. The CDR3 reads CASSYSATEAFF. CDR3 DNA: TGTGCCAGCAGTTACTCGGCGACAGAAGCTTTCTTT.

The chain has TRBV11-2 and TRBJ1-4, with TRBD1 as a possible D gene (5 bases). This CDR3 has 14 residues. Trimming took off 4 bases at V and 0 bases at J, with 6 bases between the two ends. CDR1 and CDR2 (germline): SGHAT, FQNNGV. In nucleotides, the CDR3 is TGTGCCAGCAGCTCGGGGGCAACTAATGAAAAACTGTTTTTT. Translation gives CASSSGATNEKLFF.

V is TRBV10-1 and J is TRBJ2-7; D might be TRBD2 (6 bases). This CDR3 has 13 residues. The V end lost 5 bases, the J end lost 9 bases, and 17 bases lay between the germline ends. Germline V CDR1 and CDR2: WNHNN, SYGVQD (reference sequence). The CDR3 region has the DNA TGCGCCAGCAGTAGCGCTTCCGGAGGGTCGCAGTACTTC. It yields the protein CASSSASGGSQYF.

The chain recombines TRBV5-1 with TRBJ2-2; perhaps TRBD1 as D (5 bases). The germline gives CDR1 SGHRS, CDR2 YFSETQ. Trimming cost V 0 bases and J 4 bases, with 7 bases left between them. The CDR3 is 14 amino acids. The CDR3 here is CASSLERGTGELFF. CDR3 bases: TGCGCCAGCAGCTTGGAAAGGGGCACCGGGGAGCTGTTTTTT.

The chain recombines TRBV11-2 with TRBJ2-1; 12 bases map to TRBD2. This CDR3 is built from 17 residues. Losses at the gene ends were 7 bases for V and 6 bases for J; bases not matched to a gene: 13. Germline V lookup: CDR1 SGHAT, CDR2 FQNNGV. In DNA, the CDR3 is TGTGCCAGCACAGGGCGGGTGAGACTAGCGGGAGCCAATGAGCAGTTCTTC. The encoded protein is CASTGRVRLAGANEQFF.

J is TRBJ1-1 and V is TRBV7-9; D uncertain. V dropped 3 bases and J dropped 7 bases, with 9 bases sitting between them. CDR3 size: 12 residues. Germline V gene lookup returns CDR1 SEHNR and CDR2 FQNEAQ (reference sequence). CDR3 bases: TGTGCCAGCAGCTTGAGAACCGTTGAAGCTTTCTTT. Translation: CASSLRTVEAFF.

The genes are TRBV10-1 and TRBJ2-7, with TRBD1 identical over 10 bases. Losses at the gene ends were 7 bases for V and 1 base for J; bases not matched to a gene: 1. The CDR3 consists of 13 residues. From germline, CDR1 is WNHNN and CDR2 SYGVQD (reference sequence). CDR3 amino acids: CASKGQGSYEQYF. CDR3 nucleotide sequence: TGCGCCAGCAAGGGACAGGGGTCCTACGAGCAGTACTTC.